This T cell receptor (beta chain) appears in the sequencing data of a study of T cell changes during pregnancy in multiple sclerosis. Trimming shortened V by 0 bases and J by 5 bases, and 13 bases separated the two germline ends. Per germline, CDR1 SGDLS and CDR2 YYNGEE. CDR3 length equals 15 residues. Measured with immunoSEQ multiplex PCR; TCRdb has only the in-frame clones, and not every one. There are about 74,000 clones in the sample; roughly 90% occur only once, and roughly 1.5% lies in the top ten. The origin of this receptor is a female donor with multiple sclerosis, enrolled in a pregnancy study. This material consisted of peripheral blood, taken in the third trimester of pregnancy. V is TRBV9 and J is TRBJ2-3; D is possibly TRBD2 (7 bases). Here the CDR3 reads CASSVGGGGGDTQYF. CDR3 nucleotides: TGTGCCAGCAGCGTAGGAGGAGGGGGGGGAGATACGCAGTATTTT.